This T cell receptor (beta chain) stems from a study of blood T cell repertoires in COVID-19. About the study: PBMCs, B-cell-depleted T cells, or T cells were the source of the cDNA or gDNA that made up the material.

V lost 2 bases to trimming and J lost 1 base, with 12 bases between them. The CDR3 has 16 amino acids. Per germline, CDR1 SGHAT and CDR2 FQNNGV. How the authors handled the data: Amplified reference gene primers provided the basis for estimating nucleated cell counts. The method was immunoSEQ multiplex PCR; TCRdb's version includes in-frame clones alone and lacks a portion of them. D and trimming come from the DNA, and the V and J calls and clone size come from that table. This table holds roughly 150,000 clones, 87% found once. The table lists this clone with a count of one. The sequence came from a man older than 75 with acute or convalescent COVID-19. Sequenced material: peripheral blood. The chain has TRBV11-2 and TRBJ2-1, with D tentatively TRBD2 (6 bases). CDR3 in amino acids: CASSLLATLSYNEQFF. In nucleotides, the CDR3 is TGTGCCAGCAGCTTACTAGCGACCCTATCCTACAATGAGCAGTTCTTC.